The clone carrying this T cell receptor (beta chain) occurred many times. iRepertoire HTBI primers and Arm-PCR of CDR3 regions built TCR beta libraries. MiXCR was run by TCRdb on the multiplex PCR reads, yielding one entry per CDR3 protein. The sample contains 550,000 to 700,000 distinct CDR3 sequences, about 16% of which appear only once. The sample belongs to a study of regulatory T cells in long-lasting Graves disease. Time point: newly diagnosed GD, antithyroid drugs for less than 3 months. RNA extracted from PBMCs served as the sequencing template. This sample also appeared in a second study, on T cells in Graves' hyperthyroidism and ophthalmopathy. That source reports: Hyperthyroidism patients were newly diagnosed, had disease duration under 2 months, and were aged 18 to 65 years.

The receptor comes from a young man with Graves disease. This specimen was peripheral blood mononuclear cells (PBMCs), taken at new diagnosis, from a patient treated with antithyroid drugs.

The CDR3 here is CASSLFRQGYGYTF. The CDR3 nucleotides are TGTGCCAGCAGTTTATTTAGACAGGGATATGGCTACACCTTC. This chain links TRBV28 with TRBJ1-2, with 7 bases fitting TRBD1. The V gene end was trimmed by 1 base and the J gene end by 5 bases; junction bases not matched to a gene: 4. The CDR3 is 14 residues long. The germline gives CDR1 MDHEN, CDR2 SYDVKM.